A single sample gave rise to the 25 T cell receptor beta chains below, sequenced in a study of beta chain features in type 1 diabetes. Every bit of the isolated RNA underwent reverse transcription, so sequencing read expressed TCRB transcripts. The data were produced by immunoSEQ multiplex PCR, yet TCRdb's version contains in-frame clones alone and is incomplete. The repertoire has under 400,000 clones, around an eighth of them found once; the top ten carry less than 0.02%. The sequencing input was naive CD4+ T cells from blood. These receptors were collected from a man aged 18 to 35 in good health.

This chain joins TRBV19 and TRBJ2-1; 15 nucleotides agree with TRBD2. The V gene end was trimmed by 5 bases and the J gene end by 9 bases; junction bases not matched to a gene: 5. The CDR3 has 15 amino acids. Germline lookup yields CDR1 LNHDA and CDR2 SQIVND (reference sequence). The CDR3 reads CASSSGLAGGGEQFF. For the CDR3, the DNA is TGTGCCAGTAGTTCCGGACTAGCGGGGGGGGGTGAGCAGTTCTTC.

This clone turned up a few times. The chain couples TRBV28 to TRBJ2-1; 11 bases line up with TRBD2. After removal of 6 bases from V and 0 bases from J, the junction contained 4 bases not matched to a gene. Germline V gene lookup returns CDR1 MDHEN and CDR2 SYDVKM. The CDR3 totals 16 residues. This CDR3 is CASRPTSGSSYNEQFF. The CDR3 bases are TGTGCCAGCAGGCCAACTAGCGGGAGCTCCTACAATGAGCAGTTCTTC.

The chain combines TRBV7-2 with TRBJ2-5, with 8 bases fitting TRBD2. The V gene's germline CDR1 is SGHTA and CDR2 FQGNSA. The CDR3 consists of 16 residues. With V trimmed by 5 bases and J by 2 bases, 10 bases remained unmatched. CDR3 loop: CASSPPVAGLQETQYF. The CDR3 DNA reads TGTGCCAGCAGCCCTCCCGTAGCGGGGCTACAAGAGACCCAGTACTTC.

The chain joins TRBV15 to TRBJ2-1; a possible D gene is TRBD2 (6 bases). Germline CDR1 is LNHNV and CDR2 is YYDKDF (reference sequence). The CDR3 consists of 15 residues. V was shortened by 0 bases and J by 12 bases, with 18 bases between the two germline ends. This CDR3 is CATSRDHTSPKAQFF. The CDR3 DNA follows: TGTGCCACCAGCAGAGATCATACTAGCCCCAAGGCGCAGTTCTTC.

This clone was seen only a few times. The chain uses TRBV19 and TRBJ1-1, with 9 bases lining up with TRBD1. The germline V gene has CDR1 LNHDA and CDR2 SQIVND (reference sequence). V was pared by 10 bases and J by 1 base, with 4 bases of the junction left unmatched. CDR3 length equals 13 residues. In DNA form, the CDR3 reads TGTGCCATTGGGGACAGGGCGAACACTGAAGCTTTCTTT. Translating it yields CAIGDRANTEAFF.

This clone was seen a handful of times. The chain couples TRBV5-1 to TRBJ2-7; perhaps TRBD1 as D (6 bases). CDR3 length equals 14 residues. Trimming pared 4 bases from V and 4 bases from J, leaving 15 bases between. The germline CDR1 and CDR2 sequences are SGHRS and YFSETQ. The CDR3 DNA reads as TGCGCCAGCAGCCCCTGGACAGAAGGGTACGAGCAGTACTTC. It codes for CASSPWTEGYEQYF.

The table lists this clone with a few counts. This rearrangement joins TRBV9 to TRBJ2-7; a possible D gene is TRBD1 (5 bases). Germline values: CDR1 SGDLS, CDR2 YYNGEE. CDR3 size: 15 residues. Trimming left V 0 bases short and J 4 bases short, with 14 bases between. The CDR3 DNA follows: TGTGCCAGCAGCGTAGGGCCAAAAAGGGGTTACGAGCAGTACTTC. This encodes CASSVGPKRGYEQYF.

As DNA, the CDR3 is TGTGCCAGCAGCTTAACGGGACAGGGGGTAAAACTGTTTTTT. It yields the protein CASSLTGQGVKLFF. The rearrangement links TRBV7-2 to TRBJ1-4; 11 nucleotides line up with TRBD1. Looked up from germline, CDR1 is SGHTA and CDR2 is FQGNSA. This CDR3 has 14 residues. Trimming cost V 2 bases and J 10 bases; bases outside gene matches: 3.

This clone has only a few counts. The chain has TRBV7-9 and TRBJ2-1; the D gene is possibly TRBD2 (6 bases). V shed 3 bases and J shed 7 bases, with 16 bases lying between them. The CDR3 spans 15 residues. The V gene's germline CDR1 is SEHNR and CDR2 FQNEAQ (reference sequence). In DNA form, the CDR3 reads TGTGCCAGCAGCTTGGGGGACTGGGTCAGAAATGAGCAGTTCTTC. Its protein is CASSLGDWVRNEQFF.

This clone was recorded only once. CDR3 in DNA: TGTGCCAGCAGCCCCCGTCCCCCCGGGACAGGCTCTGGAAACACCATATATTTT. This gives the protein CASSPRPPGTGSGNTIYF. The chain carries TRBV4-2 and TRBJ1-3, with 8 bases fitting TRBD1. Germline CDR1 LGHNA, CDR2 YNFKEQ. The trim removed 4 bases at V and 0 bases at J, leaving 11 bases unmatched. CDR3 length: 18 amino acids.

The chain combines TRBV4-1 with TRBJ2-7; 9 positions agree with TRBD1. CDR1 and CDR2 (germline): MGHRA, YSYEKL. CDR3 size: 16 residues. The J segment lost 5 bases and the V segment lost 0 bases, leaving 8 bases of the junction unmatched. CDR3 DNA: TGCGCCAGCAGCCAAGATGGGGACAGGGATTTCGACGAGCAGTACTTC. Translating gives CASSQDGDRDFDEQYF.

A few counts support this clone. The V gene is TRBV7-2, the J gene TRBJ2-5, with 7 bases matching TRBD2. The CDR3 length is 14 residues. CDR1 is SGHTA and CDR2 is FQGNSA in the germline V gene. Unmatched junction bases numbered 4, after V lost 4 bases and J lost 2 bases. The CDR3 reads CASSSLAEQETQYF. The CDR3 DNA reads as TGTGCCAGCAGCTCCCTAGCGGAGCAAGAGACCCAGTACTTC.

This clone was recorded a few times. The J gene is TRBJ1-1, the V gene TRBV7-2, with D uncertain. Trimming pared 5 bases from V and 3 bases from J, leaving 10 bases between. The germline gives CDR1 SGHTA, CDR2 FQGNSA. The CDR3 covers 13 residues. Written as DNA, the CDR3 is TGTGCCAGCAGCCCTACCCGGGACACTGAAGCTTTCTTT. It encodes CASSPTRDTEAFF.

The rearrangement joins TRBV7-2 to TRBJ1-5; D is unresolved. Trimming shortened V by 5 bases and J by 8 bases, and 10 bases separated the two germline ends. The CDR3 covers 12 residues. Germline loops: CDR1 SGHTA, CDR2 FQGNSA. CDR3 in DNA: TGTGCCAGCAGCGAGGGCGGGGAGCCCCAGCATTTT. Its protein is CASSEGGEPQHF.

A few counts support this clone. The V call is TRBV29-1, the J call TRBJ2-1, with TRBD1 matching 7 bases. CDR1 and CDR2 from the germline V gene are SQVTM and ANQGSEA. The CDR3 sequence is 15 residues long. With V trimmed by 4 bases and J by 8 bases, 14 bases remained unmatched. CDR3 region: CSVALMRQGIDEQFF. The DNA of the CDR3 is TGCAGCGTTGCGTTAATGAGACAGGGTATCGATGAGCAGTTCTTC.

This clone was seen more than once but under ten times. The chain combines TRBV29-1 with TRBJ2-7; 9 bases fit TRBD1. In germline, CDR1 is SQVTM, CDR2 ANQGSEA. There are 14 residues in the CDR3. The V gene end was trimmed by 3 bases and the J gene end by 1 base; junction bases not matched to a gene: 4. Here the CDR3 reads CSVEDRGESYEQYF. CDR3 in DNA: TGCAGCGTTGAGGACAGGGGCGAGTCCTACGAGCAGTACTTC.

The genes are TRBV2 and TRBJ2-7, with unresolved D. Germline CDR1 and CDR2: SNHLY and FYNNEI. V was trimmed by 4 bases and J by 3 bases, leaving 4 bases between them. The CDR3 loop spans 11 amino acids. The CDR3 nucleotides are TGTGCCAGCAGTGCTATCTACGAGCAGTACTTC. Residues: CASSAIYEQYF.

Many counts were recorded for this clone. Other nucleotide sequences from this sample produce the same CDR3. CDR3 nucleotides: TGCAGCGTGGGGGCCTCTGGGGCCAACGTCCTGACTTTC. It translates to CSVGASGANVLTF. The chain employs TRBV29-1 and TRBJ2-6, with a weak D call TRBD1 (6 bases). The CDR3 is 13 amino acids. Germline V CDR1 and CDR2: SQVTM, ANQGSEA. The ends were cut back, 6 bases at V and 0 bases at J, with 6 bases in the middle.

This clone has only a few counts. This rearrangement joins TRBV11-2 to TRBJ2-7; 7 bases are shared with TRBD2. Germline V gene data show CDR1 as SGHAT and CDR2 as FQNNGV. The CDR3 extends over 16 amino acids. Germline trimming cut 6 bases from V and 3 bases from J; bases unmatched to any gene: 14. DNA for the CDR3: TGTGCCAGCAGTTACCGCGGGGCTAGCGGCAACTACGAGCAGTACTTC. The encoded protein is CASSYRGASGNYEQYF.

This clone was counted at least ten times. The V call is TRBV9, the J call TRBJ2-7; tentative D call: TRBD1 (6 bases). Trimming stripped 0 bases from V and 6 bases from J, with 16 bases between. The V gene's germline CDR1 is SGDLS and CDR2 YYNGEE. This CDR3 region has 15 residues. CDR3 coding DNA: TGTGCCAGCAGCGTAGCTTCAGGGGTCCTCGGCGAGCAGTACTTC. Translating gives CASSVASGVLGEQYF.

The V call is TRBV7-3, the J call TRBJ1-1; TRBD1 might be the D (5 bases). Germline-derived CDR1 and CDR2 are SGHTA and FQGTGA. The CDR3 is made up of 14 amino acids. Trimming removed 5 bases at V and 0 bases at J, with 10 bases between. CDR3 residues: CASSPTAVNTEAFF. CDR3 DNA: TGTGCCAGCAGCCCGACAGCAGTGAACACTGAAGCTTTCTTT.

This sequence joins TRBV9 and TRBJ2-5, with 7 bases matching TRBD2. Judging by the DNA end, TRBJ2-7 fits better; the J call may be wrong. Germline V lookup: CDR1 SGDLS, CDR2 YYNGEE. This CDR3 is 13 amino acids long. For the CDR3, the DNA is TGTGCCTCCGTTGGGAGGGCCTCTGACGAGCAGTACTTC. As protein: CASVGRASDEQYF.

The rearrangement joins TRBV19 to TRBJ2-7, with 9 nucleotides matching TRBD2. Germline CDR1 is LNHDA and CDR2 is SQIVND (reference sequence). Unmatched junction bases numbered 8, after V lost 5 bases and J lost 0 bases. The CDR3 runs to 16 residues. The CDR3: CASSGTPGLASYEQYF. The CDR3 coding sequence is TGTGCCAGTAGTGGGACTCCGGGACTAGCCTCCTACGAGCAGTACTTC.

In this sample, this clone turned up a few times. The V gene is TRBV5-1, the J gene TRBJ2-7; 9 nucleotides match TRBD1. The CDR3 has 16 residues. Unmatched junction bases numbered 9, after V lost 2 bases and J lost 3 bases. The germline V gene has CDR1 SGHRS and CDR2 YFSETQ. The CDR3 sequence: CASSLQAGQGLYEQYF. The CDR3 DNA follows: TGCGCCAGCAGCTTACAAGCGGGACAGGGCCTCTACGAGCAGTACTTC.

The chain links TRBV2 to TRBJ1-5, with 10 bases fitting TRBD1. The V gene end was trimmed by 5 bases and the J gene end by 2 bases; junction bases not matched to a gene: 3. The CDR3 is 15 residues long. CDR1 and CDR2 (germline): SNHLY, FYNNEI. CDR3 coding DNA: TGTGCCAGCAGTACTGGACAGGGGGGCAATCAGCCCCAGCATTTT. This sequence encodes CASSTGQGGNQPQHF.